What follows are 4 T cell receptor beta chains derived from one specimen sequenced in a study of blood T cell repertoires in COVID-19. Sequenced by immunoSEQ multiplex PCR; TCRdb stores in-frame clones only, minus some. The profile shows over 150,000 clones, approximately 88% of them singletons. The specimen sequenced was peripheral blood. Receptors originate from a woman in her fifties or sixties who had recovered from COVID-19.

The chain has TRBV15 and TRBJ1-6, with TRBD1 matching over 7 bases. The CDR3 covers 15 residues. V shed 5 bases, J shed 9 bases, and the junction held 10 bases outside the gene matches. From germline, CDR1 is LNHNV and CDR2 YYDKDF (reference sequence). Here the CDR3 reads CATSGDRDRVSPLHF. CDR3 coding DNA: TGTGCCACCAGCGGGGACAGAGACAGGGTTTCACCCCTCCACTTT.

The chain uses TRBV28 and TRBJ2-7, with a weak D call TRBD2 (6 bases). The CDR3 loop spans 11 amino acids. V was trimmed by 6 bases and J by 4 bases, leaving 7 bases between them. Germline CDR1 is MDHEN and CDR2 is SYDVKM. CDR3 sequence reads: CASREGYEQYF. The CDR3 DNA is TGTGCCAGCAGGGAGGGGTACGAGCAGTACTTC.

This CDR3 reads CASSSGLTSETDTQYF. For the CDR3, the DNA is TGTGCCAGCAGTTCCGGCCTGACTAGCGAGACAGATACGCAGTATTTT. The chain has TRBV6-2 or TRBV6-3 and TRBJ2-3, with TRBD2 matching over 8 bases. This CDR3 spans 16 amino acids. Germline V gives CDR1 MNHEY, CDR2 SVGEGT. J was trimmed by 3 bases and V by 4 bases; bases with no gene match: 9.

The chain employs TRBV6-5 and TRBJ2-5; 8 positions match TRBD2. Per germline, CDR1 MNHEY and CDR2 SVGAGI. This CDR3 has 14 residues. Losses at the gene ends were 8 bases for V and 2 bases for J; bases not matched to a gene: 7. DNA for the CDR3: TGTGCCAGCGCGTCGGGGGGGTTTCAAGAGACCCAGTACTTC. Its translation: CASASGGFQETQYF.